These 23 T cell receptor beta chains came from one sample sequenced in a study of human T cells and chemical hapten exposure. TCRdb re-analysed the RACE reads in MiXCR, keeping a single row per CDR3 protein. The sample yields some 79,000 distinct CDR3 sequences, roughly 10% seen once. As to time point: patch test 3, about 24 weeks after DPC sensitization. Treatment in this sample: therapeutic diphenylcyclopropenone sensitization with weekly scalp DPC. This specimen was whole blood, taken in connection with sensitization to the hapten diphenylcyclopropenone (DPC). Every receptor here comes from a woman aged 45-65 years with alopecia areata. Some clones in this sample may be carry-over from other donors' samples.

J is TRBJ2-3 and V is TRBV24-1, with D maybe TRBD2 (5 bases). Germline values: CDR1 KGHDR, CDR2 SFDVKD. The CDR3 has 16 residues. V lost 4 bases and J lost 6, with 19 bases in between. The chain's CDR3 is CATSDTTIETGDTQYF. CDR3 coding DNA: TGTGCCACCAGTGACACAACCATAGAGACGGGGGATACGCAGTATTTT.

This clonotype was detected ten times or more. The J gene is TRBJ2-3, the V gene TRBV10-3; 7 bases fit TRBD2. The CDR3 runs 15 residues. The junction had 1 base not matched to a gene; V was cut back by 0 bases and J by 1 base. Germline assignment: CDR1 ENHRY and CDR2 SYGVKD. The CDR3 sequence: CAISESTSGTDTQYF. The DNA of the CDR3 is TGTGCCATCAGTGAGTCCACTAGCGGCACAGATACGCAGTATTTT.

This clonotype has just one count. The chain couples TRBV4-2 to TRBJ2-4; no clear D. This CDR3 has 17 amino acids. Germline CDR1 and CDR2: LGHNA and YNFKEQ. Trimming pared 0 bases from V and 1 base from J, leaving 13 bases between. The CDR3 DNA reads TGTGCCAGCAGCCAAGATTTGCAGACGGTTGCCAAAAACATTCAGTACTTC. It is translated as CASSQDLQTVAKNIQYF.

This clonotype has a count of ten or more. The chain recombines TRBV11-2 with TRBJ2-4; a possible D gene is TRBD2 (5 bases). V was shortened by 5 bases and J by 9 bases, with 14 bases between the two germline ends. Germline V gene sequence: CDR1 SGHAT, CDR2 FQNNGV. The CDR3 extends over 13 amino acids. DNA of the CDR3: TGTGCCAGCAGCCGACGATCGGAGGCCATTCAGTACTTC. It is translated as CASSRRSEAIQYF.

In this sample, this clonotype turned up many times. The chain combines TRBV5-1 with TRBJ2-7; D is unresolved. The germline V and J ends were trimmed by 0 bases and 4 bases, with 11 bases remaining between them. Looked up from germline, CDR1 is SGHRS and CDR2 is YFSETQ. This CDR3 is built from 14 residues. The CDR3 nucleotides are TGCGCCAGCAGCTTGGGAACTTTCGGGTACGAGCAGTACTTC. As protein: CASSLGTFGYEQYF. Looking up the rest from reference TRBV5-1 and TRBJ2-7 gives the full variable domain: KAGVTQTPRYLIKTRGQQVTLSCSPISGHRSVSWYQQTPGQGLQFLFEYFSETQRNKGNFPGRFSGRQFSNSRSEMNVSTLELGDSALYLCASSLGTFGYEQYFGPGTRLTVT.

The chain carries TRBV12-3 or TRBV12-4 and TRBJ1-1; TRBD1 is a possible D gene (5 bases). This CDR3 is built from 13 residues. Trimming pared 5 bases from V and 1 base from J, leaving 8 bases between. As DNA, the CDR3 is TGTGCCAGCAGTCAGACAGCGAACACTGAAGCTTTCTTT. Amino acids: CASSQTANTEAFF.

This clonotype was seen a handful of times. The genes are TRBV5-1 and TRBJ1-3; D uncertain. The V end was cut by 3 bases, the J end by 4 bases, with 8 bases between. CDR1 SGHRS and CDR2 YFSETQ come from the germline V gene. The CDR3 is 13 amino acids. The DNA for the CDR3 is TGCGCCAGCAGCTCCGAAACGGGAAACACCATATATTTT. Its translation is CASSSETGNTIYF.

This clonotype was found many times. The J gene is TRBJ2-1, the V gene TRBV5-1, with TRBD2 matching 8 bases. This CDR3 contains 17 residues. Germline CDR1 and CDR2: SGHRS and YFSETQ. Unmatched junction bases numbered 13, after V lost 0 bases and J lost 8 bases. CDR3 nucleotides: TGCGCCAGCAGCTTGGCGTTTTCCAGCGGGAGTGGTGATGAGCAGTTCTTC. Its translation: CASSLAFSSGSGDEQFF.

The chain uses TRBV3-1 and TRBJ1-1, with unresolved D. Germline CDR1 LGHDT, CDR2 YNNKEL (reference sequence). The CDR3 is made up of 15 amino acids. V lost 4 bases and J lost 0, with 12 bases in between. CDR3 residues: CASSPRWGMNTEAFF. The CDR3 DNA is TGTGCCAGCAGCCCGCGGTGGGGAATGAACACTGAAGCTTTCTTT. The whole variable domain, filled in from reference TRBV3-1 and TRBJ1-1, reads DTAVSQTPKYLVTQMGNDKSIKCEQNLGHDTMYWYKQDSKKFLKIMFSYNNKELIINETVPNRFSPKSPDKAHLNLHINSLELGDSAVYFCASSPRWGMNTEAFFGQGTRLTVV.

In its sample, this clonotype was seen many times. This chain connects TRBV29-1 to TRBJ1-2, with D hard to call. The CDR3 is 12 amino acids. Trimming cost V 8 bases and J 2 bases, with 12 bases left between them. The germline V gene encodes CDR1 SQVTM and CDR2 ANQGSEA. CDR3 sequence (DNA): TGCAGCACCCGGCAAACAAACTATGGCTACACCTTC. It translates to CSTRQTNYGYTF.

This clonotype occurred many times. The rearrangement joins TRBV7-9 to TRBJ2-7; the D gene could be TRBD1 or TRBD2 (5 bases each). The germline gives CDR1 SEHNR, CDR2 FQNEAQ (reference sequence). The CDR3 is 16 residues long. Trimming removed 4 bases from V and 7 bases from J, with 23 bases in between. The CDR3 is CASSSQPGPKIREQYF. DNA of the CDR3: TGTGCCAGCAGCTCCCAGCCGGGACCTAAGATACGGGAGCAGTACTTC.

The V call is TRBV12-3 or TRBV12-4, the J call TRBJ1-3, with D hard to call. Trimming stripped 6 bases from V and 4 bases from J, with 7 bases between. The CDR3 covers 12 residues. For the CDR3, the DNA is TGTGCCAGCAGCCCGCCAGGAAACACCATATATTTT. Its protein product is CASSPPGNTIYF.

There are many counts of this clonotype. V gene TRBV12-3 or TRBV12-4 combines with J gene TRBJ2-7; 8 bases map to TRBD1. With V trimmed by 7 bases and J by 4 bases, 9 bases remained unmatched. This CDR3 is 14 amino acids long. The CDR3 loop reads CASTPFGTGYEQYF. The CDR3 DNA reads TGTGCCAGCACCCCCTTTGGGACAGGATACGAGCAGTACTTC.

There are many counts of this clonotype. V and J are TRBV27 and TRBJ1-1; the match to TRBD1 covers 10 bases. This CDR3 contains 16 residues. Germline lookup yields CDR1 MNHEY and CDR2 SMNVEV (reference sequence). Trimming took 5 bases from V and 4 from J; bases not matched to a gene: 10. The CDR3 region has the DNA TGTGCCAGCAGTATTTTCGCCGGGACAGGGGTCACTGAAGCTTTCTTT. It codes for CASSIFAGTGVTEAFF.

This clonotype was found many times. This chain joins TRBV5-1 and TRBJ1-1, with D tentatively TRBD1 (5 bases). The CDR3 contains 14 residues. Germline loops: CDR1 SGHRS, CDR2 YFSETQ. Deletions cut 1 base from V and 7 bases from J, with 14 bases between. CDR3 DNA sequence: TGCGCCAGCAGCTTGAGGGCCAGGGCGGATGAAGCTTTCTTT. Its protein is CASSLRARADEAFF. The full variable domain, completed using reference TRBV5-1 and TRBJ1-1, is KAGVTQTPRYLIKTRGQQVTLSCSPISGHRSVSWYQQTPGQGLQFLFEYFSETQRNKGNFPGRFSGRQFSNSRSEMNVSTLELGDSALYLCASSLRARADEAFFGQGTRLTVV.

This clonotype appeared many times. This sequence joins TRBV7-2 and TRBJ2-1, with D perhaps given as TRBD1 or TRBD2 (5 bases each). CDR1 is SGHTA, CDR2 FQGNSA, per germline. This CDR3 is 13 amino acids long. Trimming removed 1 base at V and 11 bases at J, with 12 bases between. Here the CDR3 DNA reads TGTGCCAGCAGCTTAGGGGACCAACGAAAGCAGTTCTTC. Protein: CASSLGDQRKQFF.

This clonotype appeared many times. V gene TRBV10-1 combines with J gene TRBJ1-4; tentatively, D is TRBD1 (5 bases). This CDR3 has 14 residues. Trimming stripped 5 bases from V and 5 bases from J, with 12 bases between. CDR1 and CDR2 from the germline V gene are WNHNN and SYGVQD (reference sequence). CDR3 protein: CASSYGTVNEKLFF. The CDR3 nucleotides are TGCGCCAGCAGTTACGGGACGGTGAATGAAAAACTGTTTTTT.

This clonotype is classed as medium-sized. The V gene is TRBV29-1, the J gene TRBJ2-1; either TRBD1 or TRBD2 may supply D (5 bases each). This CDR3 is 11 amino acids long. Trimming took off 7 bases at V and 9 bases at J, with 13 bases between the two ends. CDR1 SQVTM and CDR2 ANQGSEA come from the germline V gene. CDR3 sequence: CSARDLSEQFF. The CDR3, as DNA: TGCAGCGCCAGGGACCTCAGTGAGCAGTTCTTC.

This clonotype turned up a few times. The chain combines TRBV19 with TRBJ2-1, with D possibly matching TRBD2 (5 bases). V was clipped by 1 base and J by 8 bases, with 12 bases between them. The CDR3 length is 14 residues. The germline V gene encodes CDR1 LNHDA and CDR2 SQIVND (reference sequence). In DNA, the CDR3 is TGTGCCAGTAGTATAGGCCCCGGGGTGGATGAGCAGTTCTTC. It is translated as CASSIGPGVDEQFF.

This rearrangement joins TRBV10-3 to TRBJ2-7, with D possibly being TRBD1 (5 bases). Germline CDR1 is ENHRY and CDR2 is SYGVKD. This CDR3 is 12 amino acids long. V dropped 11 bases and J dropped 7 bases, with 18 bases sitting between them. The CDR3 loop reads CAVTRIPGEQYF. CDR3 bases: TGTGCCGTCACGAGGATACCAGGGGAGCAGTACTTC.

The chain uses TRBV18 and TRBJ2-5, with D possibly being TRBD2 (6 bases). V was pared by 6 bases and J by 3 bases, with 14 bases between. This CDR3 spans 14 amino acids. Germline lookup yields CDR1 KGHSH and CDR2 LQKENI. CDR3 in DNA: TGTGCCAGCTCTACGGGGAGGAGGAAAGAGACCCAGTACTTC. It is translated as CASSTGRRKETQYF.

This clonotype was detected ten times or more. The gene calls are TRBV6-2 or TRBV6-3 and TRBJ2-7; 7 bases are a match to TRBD2. Germline V lookup: CDR1 MNHEY, CDR2 SVGEGT. This CDR3 contains 14 residues. The J segment lost 7 bases and the V segment lost 5 bases, leaving 11 bases of the junction unmatched. The CDR3 region has the DNA TGTGCCAGCAGTGACGGACTAGTCGTATGGGAGCAGTACTTC. As protein: CASSDGLVVWEQYF.

This chain links TRBV29-1 with TRBJ2-7; D might be TRBD1 or TRBD2, each matching 6 bases. Trimming removed 2 bases at V and 7 bases at J, with 12 bases between. CDR3 length: 12 amino acids. Germline V gene lookup returns CDR1 SQVTM and CDR2 ANQGSEA. CDR3 sequence: CSVENTGTEQYF. The DNA for the CDR3 is TGCAGCGTTGAAAATACAGGGACTGAGCAGTACTTC.